One and the same sample provided the 7 T cell receptor beta chains below, sequenced in a study of T cell responses to AZD1222 COVID-19 vaccine. Measured with immunoSEQ multiplex PCR; TCRdb has only the in-frame clones, and not every one. The top ten clones hold 3.5% of a sample with more than 90,000 clones, more than 75% of them seen once. The sequencing here drew on peripheral blood, taken 28 days after the second AZD1222 dose. The receptor source for this set is an adult who received the AZD1222 COVID-19 vaccine.

The chain joins TRBV5-8 to TRBJ1-5; TRBD1 agrees at 7 bases. This CDR3 region has 14 residues. The germline V gene has CDR1 SGHTS and CDR2 YDEGEE. V lost 9 bases and J lost 7; bases outside the gene matches: 13. In DNA, the CDR3 is TGTGCCACCCCAAAACCGACAGGGCGGCAGCCCCAGCATTTT. Protein: CATPKPTGRQPQHF.

This clone has only a few counts. Here the CDR3 DNA reads TGTGCCAGCTTTGGGTTCCGACGCGGAAGACCGAACACCGGGGAGCTGTTTTTT. Amino acids: CASFGFRRGRPNTGELFF. This sequence joins TRBV5-6 and TRBJ2-2; D unresolved. The germline gives CDR1 SGHDT, CDR2 YYEEEE. This CDR3 region has 18 residues. The V and J ends lost 7 bases and 0 bases respectively, with 22 bases between them.

This clone was seen only a few times. The chain recombines TRBV12-5 with TRBJ2-7; D is possibly TRBD1 (5 bases). Looked up from germline, CDR1 is LGHNT and CDR2 is FRNRAP. V lost 6 bases to trimming and J lost 3 bases, with 12 bases between them. CDR3 length: 13 residues. CDR3 region: CASGTAPLYEQYF. Written as DNA, the CDR3 is TGTGCTAGTGGGACAGCCCCGCTCTACGAGCAGTACTTC.

J is TRBJ2-7 and V is TRBV7-2; 7 nucleotides line up with TRBD1. CDR1 SGHTA and CDR2 FQGNSA come from the germline V gene. The trim removed 7 bases at V and 4 bases at J, leaving 16 bases unmatched. The CDR3 is 16 residues long. CDR3 loop: CASTQRRQGPSYEQYF. Here the CDR3 DNA reads TGTGCCAGCACCCAAAGGAGACAGGGTCCGAGTTACGAGCAGTACTTC.

This clone was seen only once. The CDR3 reads CASSSAYEAFF. CDR3 coding DNA: TGTGCCAGCAGCTCAGCGTATGAAGCTTTCTTT. J is TRBJ1-1 and V is TRBV11-2; the D is unclear. Germline CDR1 is SGHAT and CDR2 is FQNNGV. Trimming pared 4 bases from V and 7 bases from J, leaving 7 bases between. CDR3 length: 11 residues.

V usage is TRBV20-1 and J usage is TRBJ2-7, with TRBD2 identical over 14 bases. CDR1 DFQATT and CDR2 SNEGSKA come from the germline V gene (reference sequence). The length of the CDR3 is 14 residues. After removal of 3 bases from V and 6 bases from J, the junction contained 4 bases not matched to a gene. The DNA for the CDR3 is TGCAGTGCTAGTACCGGGACTAGCGGGGGCGAGCAGTACTTC. This gives the protein CSASTGTSGGEQYF.

The chain couples TRBV4-3 to TRBJ2-1; 10 bases fit TRBD2. There are 16 residues in the CDR3. The V segment lost 0 bases and the J segment 7 bases; nucleotides outside the gene matches: 6. Looked up from germline, CDR1 is LGHNA and CDR2 is YSLEER. The CDR3 loop is CASSQDLAGVKNEQFF. CDR3 coding DNA: TGCGCCAGCAGCCAAGACCTAGCGGGAGTTAAAAATGAGCAGTTCTTC.